This TCR beta chain was observed in a study of T cell responses to AZD1222 COVID-19 vaccine. Study-level points and caveats: Sampled repertoires all dated from after the peak T cell response. The donor group comprised mostly white British people and more females; the analysis possibly underestimated clonal diversity.

Measured with immunoSEQ multiplex PCR; TCRdb has only the in-frame clones, and not every one. The sample comprises roughly 150,000 clones, roughly 92% of which are singletons, and roughly 9.9% rests with the top ten. Germline lookup yields CDR1 SGHTA and CDR2 FQGNSA. The CDR3 extends over 14 amino acids. Deletions cut 5 bases from V and 6 bases from J, with 17 bases between. Notes on this clone: As yet, its antigen is unknown.

This clonotype originated in an adult who received the AZD1222 COVID-19 vaccine. The chain links TRBV7-2 to TRBJ2-7; possible D gene TRBD1, 6 bases. The input for sequencing was peripheral blood, taken 28 days after the second AZD1222 dose. The CDR3 region is CASSGGTGTGEQYF. CDR3 nucleotides: TGTGCCAGCAGCGGGGGAACAGGGACGGGCGAGCAGTACTTC.